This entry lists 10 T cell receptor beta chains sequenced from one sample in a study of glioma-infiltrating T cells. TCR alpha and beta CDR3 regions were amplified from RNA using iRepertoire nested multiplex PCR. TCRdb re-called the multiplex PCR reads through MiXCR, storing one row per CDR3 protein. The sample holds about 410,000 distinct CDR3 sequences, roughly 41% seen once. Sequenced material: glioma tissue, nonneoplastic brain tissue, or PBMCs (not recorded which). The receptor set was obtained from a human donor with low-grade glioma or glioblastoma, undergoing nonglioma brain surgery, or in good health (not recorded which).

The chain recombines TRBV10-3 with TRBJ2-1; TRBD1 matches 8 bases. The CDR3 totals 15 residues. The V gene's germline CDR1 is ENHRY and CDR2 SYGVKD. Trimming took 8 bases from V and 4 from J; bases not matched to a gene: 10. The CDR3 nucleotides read TGTGCCATCCACCAACCGGGACAGGATTACAATGAGCAGTTCTTC. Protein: CAIHQPGQDYNEQFF.

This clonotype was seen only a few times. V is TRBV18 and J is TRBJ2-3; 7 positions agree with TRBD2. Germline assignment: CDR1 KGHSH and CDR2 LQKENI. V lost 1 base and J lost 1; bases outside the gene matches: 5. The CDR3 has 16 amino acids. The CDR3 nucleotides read TGTGCCAGCTCACCACGGACTAGTTCGGGCACAGATACGCAGTATTTT. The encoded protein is CASSPRTSSGTDTQYF. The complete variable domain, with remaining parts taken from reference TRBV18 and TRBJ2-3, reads NAGVMQNPRHLVRRRGQEARLRCSPMKGHSHVYWYRQLPEEGLKFMVYLQKENIIDESGMPKERFSAEFPKEGPSILRIQQVVRGDSAAYFCASSPRTSSGTDTQYFGPGTRLTVL.

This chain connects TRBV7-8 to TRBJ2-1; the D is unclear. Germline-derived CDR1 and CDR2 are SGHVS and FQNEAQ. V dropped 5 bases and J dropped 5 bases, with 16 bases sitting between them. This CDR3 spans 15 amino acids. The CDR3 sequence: CASSHSSGSHNEQFF. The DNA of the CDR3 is TGTGCCAGCAGCCACTCCTCCGGGTCCCACAATGAGCAGTTCTTC. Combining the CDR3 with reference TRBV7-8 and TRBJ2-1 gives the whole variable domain GAGVSQSPRYKVAKRGQDVALRCDPISGHVSLFWYQQALGQGPEFLTYFQNEAQLDKSGLPSDRFFAERPEGSVSTLKIQRTQQEDSAVYLCASSHSSGSHNEQFFGPGTRLTVL.

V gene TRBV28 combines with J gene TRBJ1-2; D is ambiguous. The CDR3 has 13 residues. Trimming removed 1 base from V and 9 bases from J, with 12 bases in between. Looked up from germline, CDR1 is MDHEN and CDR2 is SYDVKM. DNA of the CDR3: TGTGCCAGCAGTTTATCTGACGGGAAGCGCTACACCTTC. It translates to CASSLSDGKRYTF.

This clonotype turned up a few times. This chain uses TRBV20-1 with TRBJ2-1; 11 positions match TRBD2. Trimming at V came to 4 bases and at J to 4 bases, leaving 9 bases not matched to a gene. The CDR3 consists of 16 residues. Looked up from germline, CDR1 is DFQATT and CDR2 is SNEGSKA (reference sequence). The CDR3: CSATTTSGSLYNEQFF. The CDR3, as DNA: TGCAGTGCTACGACCACTAGCGGGAGCCTTTACAATGAGCAGTTCTTC.

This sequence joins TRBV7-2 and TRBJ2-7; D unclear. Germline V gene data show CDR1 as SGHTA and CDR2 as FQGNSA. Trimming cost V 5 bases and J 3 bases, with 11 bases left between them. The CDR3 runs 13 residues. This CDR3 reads CASSPRWGYEQYF. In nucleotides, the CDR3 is TGTGCCAGCAGCCCTCGCTGGGGCTACGAGCAGTACTTC. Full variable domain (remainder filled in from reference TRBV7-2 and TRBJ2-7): GAGVSQSPSNKVTEKGKDVELRCDPISGHTALYWYRQSLGQGLEFLIYFQGNSAPDKSGLPSDRFSAERTGGSVSTLTIQRTQQEDSAVYLCASSPRWGYEQYFGPGTRLTVT.

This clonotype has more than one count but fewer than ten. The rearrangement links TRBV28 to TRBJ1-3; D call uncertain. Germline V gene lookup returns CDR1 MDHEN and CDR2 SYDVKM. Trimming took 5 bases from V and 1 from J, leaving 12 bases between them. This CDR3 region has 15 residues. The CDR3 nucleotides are TGTGCCAGCAGTCGCCCACCGGGATCTGGAAACACCATATATTTT. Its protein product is CASSRPPGSGNTIYF.

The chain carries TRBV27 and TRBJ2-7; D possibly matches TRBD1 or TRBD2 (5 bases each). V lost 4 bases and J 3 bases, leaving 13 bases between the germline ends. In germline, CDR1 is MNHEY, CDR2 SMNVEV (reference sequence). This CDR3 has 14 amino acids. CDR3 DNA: TGTGCCAGCAGTTCTACCGGGACCCTCTACGAGCAGTACTTC. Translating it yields CASSSTGTLYEQYF.

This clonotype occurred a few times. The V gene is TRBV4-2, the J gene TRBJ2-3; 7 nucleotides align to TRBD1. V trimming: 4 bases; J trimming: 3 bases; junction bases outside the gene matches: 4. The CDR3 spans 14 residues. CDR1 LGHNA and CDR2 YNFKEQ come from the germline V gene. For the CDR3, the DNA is TGTGCCAGCAGCCTGGACAGGCAAACAGATACGCAGTATTTT. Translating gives CASSLDRQTDTQYF.

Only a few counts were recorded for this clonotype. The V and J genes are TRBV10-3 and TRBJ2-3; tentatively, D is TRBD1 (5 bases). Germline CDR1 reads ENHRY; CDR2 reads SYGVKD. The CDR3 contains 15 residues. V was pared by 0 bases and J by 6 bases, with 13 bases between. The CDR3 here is CAISESAGRRDTQYF. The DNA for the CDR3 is TGTGCCATCAGTGAGTCGGCAGGGCGTAGGGATACGCAGTATTTT.